The entry below describes one T cell receptor (beta chain). Its target antigen remains unknown. No base quality information exists; no much larger clone differs at one position. The data were taken from a study of T cells after posttransplantation cyclophosphamide (dated by TCRdb to about 2016). Study-wide context: T cell repertoire reconstitution was tracked by TRB sequencing after myeloablative bone marrow transplantation in which posttransplantation cyclophosphamide was used as GVHD prophylaxis. Samples from about 33 PTCy-treated patients and roughly 17 related bone marrow donors of those patients were subjected to antigen receptor sequencing. Blood from all 30 or so PTCy patients who had 1-year posttransplant specimens underwent TRB sequencing. TRB sequencing was also done on up to about 3 additional blood samples from 2 to 5.2 years after transplant in 3 patients, and on pretransplant blood from several patients. Because TRA and TRB clonality correlated tightly in several samples, later TCR analyses were limited to TRB. Public TRB sequences were searched against a database of over 3,000 sequences associated with responses to pathogens, tumor antigens, self-antigens and alloantigens.

TRB sequencing used genomic DNA with the immunoSEQ assay at survey resolution or the hsTCRB kit. The authors processed their data as follows. The immunoSEQ software handled the initial read processing, while the LymphoSeq R package was used for the repertoire analyses. Clonality was computed as 1 minus normalized Shannon entropy; Gini coefficient was also calculated for each TRB dataset. To infer phenotypes in unsorted samples, TRB sequences from sorted subsets of the recipient or donor were mapped onto the unsorted samples of the same recipient. TCRdb took this table from immuneACCESS and kept in-frame rearrangements with V and J called. Such tables lack part of the clones; where checked against another copy, unresolved V genes explain under half of the gap, and the rest is unexplained. V and J calls plus clone size are reproduced from that table; the DNA served to infer D and trimming. This sample has approximately 15,000 clones in its table, and roughly four fifths of those were observed once. Roughly 0.86% of the sample comes from the top ten.

On the day of marrow donation, related bone marrow donors gave peripheral blood samples. Mononuclear cells from peripheral blood and bone marrow were separated by Ficoll-Hypaque density centrifugation and then cryopreserved. FACS on a FACSAria II was used to sort CD4+ and CD8+ T cells, including the naive and memory subsets. Broader findings and caveats from the paper: Across the 45 to 55 patients, TRB clonality was highly associated with recipient CMV seropositivity and CMV reactivation, and diversity with PTCy was similar to that in the CNI/methotrexate controls. The TRB repertoires of T cells infiltrating skin or the GI tract showed only limited overlap with the TRB repertoires found in blood. Donor-recipient similarity was low at 1-2 months but rose over the first year, and later blood repertoires were often dominated by donor CD8+ memory clones.

For CDR1 and CDR2, the germline V gene lists KGHSH and LQKENI. V drops 1 base and J drops 3 bases, leaving 6 bases in between. The CDR3 measures 13 amino acids from cysteine to phenylalanine. Left in the record is the CDR3 DNA by itself, 39 bases read in frame from the first base. The source is a man aged 45 to 65 in good health, CMV-negative, and a related stem cell transplant donor. The rearrangement joined TRBV18 to TRBJ1-2, with the D gene not clear enough to name. Source material: memory CD4+ T cells sorted from PBMCs. The CDR3 is CASSPQADYGYTF. The DNA is as follows: TGTGCCAGCTCACCACAGGCGGACTATGGCTACACCTTC. Here the CDR3 is joined to the reference TRBV18 and TRBJ1-2 genes, and the full variable domain is: NAGVMQNPRHLVRRRGQEARLRCSPMKGHSHVYWYRQLPEEGLKFMVYLQKENIIDESGMPKERFSAEFPKEGPSILRIQQVVRGDSAAYFCASSPQADYGYTFGSGTRLTVV.